This TCR beta chain was identified during a study of control samples from healthy donors and cancer patients. The table came from immunoSEQ multiplex PCR; TCRdb's copy has only in-frame clones and leaves some out. The sample lists about 41,000 clones, around 94% occurring once. Germline CDR1 SEHNR, CDR2 FQNEAQ (reference sequence). With 2 bases clipped from V and 5 bases from J, the junction kept 3 bases outside the gene matches. CDR3 size: 14 residues. The chain links TRBV7-9 to TRBJ2-1; TRBD2 aligns across 7 bases. The sequenced material came from blood. The clonotype was recovered from a man in his 60s in good health. CDR3 DNA sequence: TGTGCCAGCAGCTTAACTAGCGCCAACAATGAGCAGTTCTTC. Its protein is CASSLTSANNEQFF.